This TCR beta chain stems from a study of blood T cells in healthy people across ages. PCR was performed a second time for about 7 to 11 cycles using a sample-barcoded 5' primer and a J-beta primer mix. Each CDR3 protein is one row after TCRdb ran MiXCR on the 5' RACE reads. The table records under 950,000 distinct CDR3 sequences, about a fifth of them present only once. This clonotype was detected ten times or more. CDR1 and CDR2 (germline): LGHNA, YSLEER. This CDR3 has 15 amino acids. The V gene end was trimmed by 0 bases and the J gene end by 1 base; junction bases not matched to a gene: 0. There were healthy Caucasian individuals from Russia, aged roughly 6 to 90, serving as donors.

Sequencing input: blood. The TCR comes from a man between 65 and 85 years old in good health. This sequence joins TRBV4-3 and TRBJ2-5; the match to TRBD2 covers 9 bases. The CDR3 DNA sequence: TGCGCCAGCAGCCAAGAGCGGGGGGGCCAAGAGACCCAGTACTTC. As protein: CASSQERGGQETQYF.